The sequence of this T cell receptor (beta chain) was determined in a study of T cells in narcolepsy. The CDR3 runs 13 residues. The germline CDR1 and CDR2 sequences are SGHNT and YENEEA. With 6 bases removed from V and 6 bases from J, the gap between germline ends came to 12 bases. Libraries were prepared by immunoSEQ multiplex PCR; TCRdb keeps only in-frame clonotypes and omits some of them. The sample lists 25,000 to 30,000 clones, 87% occurring once. This rearrangement joins TRBV11-3 to TRBJ2-1; D perhaps matches TRBD1 (6 bases). The sequence came from a human donor in good health. The sample taken for sequencing was memory (CD45RA-) CD4+ T cells from blood. The CDR3 sequence: CASSSQGFNEQFF. In DNA form, the CDR3 reads TGTGCCAGCAGTTCACAGGGATTCAATGAGCAGTTCTTC.